This T cell receptor (beta chain) was identified during a study of spatial heterogeneity in lung cancer. Time point meaning: sample taken at primary tumor resection. Study-level results: In tumors, expanded intratumoral alpha and beta TCR counts tracked mutation counts.

In the case of this clonotype: The antigen is not known. This beta chain is a stray read from a library made for alpha chains; its abundance is not meaningful.

In the library, each TCR cDNA molecule bore its own unique molecular identifier. TCRdb re-called the 5' RACE reads with MiXCR, one entry per CDR3 protein. The table shows about 9,800 distinct CDR3 sequences, with roughly 56% occurring only once. The input for sequencing was lung tumor tissue, taken at surgery. The receptor was derived from a female donor with early-stage non-small cell lung cancer.

The CDR3: CASSLGRANTEAFF. CDR3 DNA: TGCGCCAGCAGCTTGGGTCGGGCTAACACTGAAGCTTTCTTT. The V and J genes are TRBV5-1 and TRBJ1-1, with D hard to call. The V gene's germline CDR1 is SGHRS and CDR2 YFSETQ. This CDR3 spans 14 amino acids. With 0 bases removed from V and 2 bases from J, the gap between germline ends came to 8 bases. Complete variable domain (other parts from reference TRBV5-1 and TRBJ1-1): KAGVTQTPRYLIKTRGQQVTLSCSPISGHRSVSWYQQTPGQGLQFLFEYFSETQRNKGNFPGRFSGRQFSNSRSEMNVSTLELGDSALYLCASSLGRANTEAFFGQGTRLTVV.